Presented here are 8 T cell receptor beta chains from one specimen sequenced in a study of blood T cell repertoires in COVID-19. Libraries were prepared by immunoSEQ multiplex PCR; TCRdb keeps only in-frame clonotypes and omits some of them. This table holds around 270,000 clones, around 87% found once. Material for sequencing was peripheral blood. Receptors originate from a woman between 45 and 60 years old with acute or convalescent COVID-19.

The chain has TRBV5-4 and TRBJ1-6; D is perhaps TRBD1 (6 bases). The length of the CDR3 is 14 residues. V dropped 9 bases and J dropped 2 bases, with 12 bases sitting between them. CDR1 and CDR2 from the germline V gene are SGHNT and YYREEE (reference sequence). CDR3: CATGQSTYNSPLHF. DNA for the CDR3: TGTGCCACTGGACAGAGCACCTATAATTCACCCCTCCACTTT.

At least ten counts were recorded for this clone. The V call is TRBV2, the J call TRBJ1-5; D call uncertain. Germline V gives CDR1 SNHLY, CDR2 FYNNEI. The CDR3 consists of 13 residues. Trimming pared 7 bases from V and 7 bases from J, leaving 14 bases between. CDR3: CASIFDSGQPQHF. The CDR3 DNA sequence: TGTGCCAGCATCTTCGACTCCGGCCAGCCCCAGCATTTT.

The V and J genes are TRBV5-1 and TRBJ2-5; D is perhaps TRBD1 (5 bases). Trimming removed 4 bases at V and 4 bases at J, with 17 bases between. The germline V gene has CDR1 SGHRS and CDR2 YFSETQ. The CDR3 is 15 amino acids. CDR3 DNA sequence: TGCGCCAGCAGCCCCCAACGGTCCCAGGGAGAGACCCAGTACTTC. This gives the protein CASSPQRSQGETQYF. Drawing the rest from reference TRBV5-1 and TRBJ2-5, the complete variable domain is KAGVTQTPRYLIKTRGQQVTLSCSPISGHRSVSWYQQTPGQGLQFLFEYFSETQRNKGNFPGRFSGRQFSNSRSEMNVSTLELGDSALYLCASSPQRSQGETQYFGPGTRLLVL.

V gene TRBV7-9 combines with J gene TRBJ2-7; D may be TRBD2 (5 bases). The CDR3 is 15 residues long. CDR1 and CDR2 from the germline V gene are SEHNR and FQNEAQ (reference sequence). V was shortened by 1 base and J by 1 base, with 11 bases between the two germline ends. CDR3 DNA sequence: TGTGCCAGCAGCTTAGTGGAGCGGCTATCCTACGAGCAGTACTTC. Translating it yields CASSLVERLSYEQYF.

This clone was seen just once. V gene TRBV4-3 combines with J gene TRBJ1-1; TRBD1 might be the D (5 bases). V lost 0 bases to trimming and J lost 1 base, with 9 bases between them. This CDR3 is 15 amino acids long. Germline V lookup: CDR1 LGHNA, CDR2 YSLEER. As DNA, the CDR3 is TGCGCCAGCAGCCAAGATTTAGGGGAGAACACTGAAGCTTTCTTT. This encodes CASSQDLGENTEAFF.

This clone has a handful of counts. This rearrangement joins TRBV24-1 to TRBJ2-5; D possibly corresponds to TRBD1 (6 bases). The germline V gene encodes CDR1 KGHDR and CDR2 SFDVKD. The CDR3 consists of 14 residues. Trimming left V 3 bases short and J 2 bases short, with 9 bases between. CDR3 coding DNA: TGTGCCACCAGTGATGCGGACAGTCAAGAGACCCAGTACTTC. It translates to CATSDADSQETQYF.

The V gene is TRBV19, the J gene TRBJ2-6; possible D gene TRBD1, 6 bases. CDR3 size: 15 residues. Germline loops: CDR1 LNHDA, CDR2 SQIVND (reference sequence). V gave up 6 bases and J gave up 2 bases, with 11 bases separating them. DNA for the CDR3: TGTGCCAGTAGACAACCAGGGGCTGGGGCCAACGTCCTGACTTTC. Protein sequence: CASRQPGAGANVLTF. Together with reference TRBV19 and TRBJ2-6, the CDR3 gives the full variable domain: DGGITQSPKYLFRKEGQNVTLSCEQNLNHDAMYWYRQDPGQGLRLIYYSQIVNDFQKGDIAEGYSVSREKKESFPLTVTSAQKNPTAFYLCASRQPGAGANVLTFGAGSRLTVL.

This sequence joins TRBV6-2 or TRBV6-3 and TRBJ2-7; 10 bases align to TRBD2. After removal of 7 bases from V and 3 bases from J, the junction contained 6 bases not matched to a gene. This CDR3 has 14 amino acids. Germline V CDR1 and CDR2: MNHEY, SVGEGT. The CDR3 nucleotides read TGTGCCAGCACCCCAGCGGGAGGGCGCTACGAGCAGTACTTC. Its protein is CASTPAGGRYEQYF.